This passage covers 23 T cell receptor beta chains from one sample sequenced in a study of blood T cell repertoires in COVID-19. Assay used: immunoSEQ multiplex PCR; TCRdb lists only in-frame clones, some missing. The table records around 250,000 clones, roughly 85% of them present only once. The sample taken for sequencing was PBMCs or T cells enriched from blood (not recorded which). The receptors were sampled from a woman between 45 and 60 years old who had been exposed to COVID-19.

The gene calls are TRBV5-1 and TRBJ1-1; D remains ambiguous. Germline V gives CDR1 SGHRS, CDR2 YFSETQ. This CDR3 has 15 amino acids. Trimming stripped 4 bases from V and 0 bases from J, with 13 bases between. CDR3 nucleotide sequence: TGCGCCAGCAGCCCGACTGGCGGAGTGAACACTGAAGCTTTCTTT. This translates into CASSPTGGVNTEAFF.

The CDR3: CASSTGQGPGEQFF. The CDR3 DNA follows: TGTGCCAGCAGCACGGGACAGGGGCCGGGGGAGCAGTTCTTC. The J gene is TRBJ2-1, the V gene TRBV7-2; 10 nucleotides agree with TRBD1. The CDR3 covers 14 residues. Germline values: CDR1 SGHTA, CDR2 FQGNSA. The J segment lost 10 bases and the V segment lost 5 bases, leaving 8 bases of the junction unmatched.

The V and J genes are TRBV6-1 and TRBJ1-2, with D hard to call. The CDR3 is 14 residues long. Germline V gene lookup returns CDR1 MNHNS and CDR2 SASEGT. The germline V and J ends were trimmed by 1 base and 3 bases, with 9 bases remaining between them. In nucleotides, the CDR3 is TGTGCCAGCAGTGAAGTAACAGATTACTATGGCTACACCTTC. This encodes CASSEVTDYYGYTF.

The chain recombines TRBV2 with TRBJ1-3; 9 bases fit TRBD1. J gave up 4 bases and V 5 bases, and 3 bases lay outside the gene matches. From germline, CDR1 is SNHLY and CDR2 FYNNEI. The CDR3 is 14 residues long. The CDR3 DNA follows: TGTGCCAGCAGTATTGGGACAGGGGGAAACACCATATATTTT. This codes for CASSIGTGGNTIYF.

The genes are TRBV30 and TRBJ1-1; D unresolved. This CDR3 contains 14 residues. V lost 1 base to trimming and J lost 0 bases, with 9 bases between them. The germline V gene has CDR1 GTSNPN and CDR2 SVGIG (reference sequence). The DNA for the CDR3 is TGTGCCTGGAGTGCCACGTCAGTGAACACTGAAGCTTTCTTT. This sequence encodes CAWSATSVNTEAFF.

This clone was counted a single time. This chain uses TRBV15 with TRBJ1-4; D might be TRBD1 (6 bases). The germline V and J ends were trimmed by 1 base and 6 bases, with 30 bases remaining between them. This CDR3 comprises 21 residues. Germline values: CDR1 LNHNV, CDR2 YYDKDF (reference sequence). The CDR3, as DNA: TGTGCCACCAGCAGAGCACCTGGGGACACGCGGGCCCCGGGCGCTCATGAAAAACTGTTTTTT. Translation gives CATSRAPGDTRAPGAHEKLFF.

The CDR3 is CATSGTVDSPLHF. The CDR3 DNA reads TGTGCCACCTCTGGGACTGTTGATTCACCCCTCCACTTT. The chain couples TRBV19 to TRBJ1-6; TRBD1 might be the D (5 bases). The CDR3 loop spans 13 amino acids. CDR1 is LNHDA and CDR2 is SQIVND in the germline V gene (reference sequence). Trimming pared 10 bases from V and 8 bases from J, leaving 15 bases between.

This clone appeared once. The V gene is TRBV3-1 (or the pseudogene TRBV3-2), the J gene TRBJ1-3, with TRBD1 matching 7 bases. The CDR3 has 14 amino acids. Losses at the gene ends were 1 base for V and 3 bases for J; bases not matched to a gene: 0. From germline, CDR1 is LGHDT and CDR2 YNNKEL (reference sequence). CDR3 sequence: CASSQGQGGNTIYF. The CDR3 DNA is TGTGCCAGCAGCCAAGGACAGGGTGGAAACACCATATATTTT.

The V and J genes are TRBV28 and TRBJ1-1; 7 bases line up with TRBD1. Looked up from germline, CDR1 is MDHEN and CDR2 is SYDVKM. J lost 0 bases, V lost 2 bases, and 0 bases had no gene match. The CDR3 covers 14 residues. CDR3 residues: CASSLTGVNTEAFF. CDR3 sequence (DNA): TGTGCCAGCAGTTTAACAGGGGTGAACACTGAAGCTTTCTTT.

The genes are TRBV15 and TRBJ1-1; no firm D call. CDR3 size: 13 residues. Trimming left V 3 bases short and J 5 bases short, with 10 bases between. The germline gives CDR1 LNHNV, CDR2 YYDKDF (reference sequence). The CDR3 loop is CATSRNPGTEAFF. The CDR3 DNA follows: TGTGCCACCAGCAGGAATCCGGGGACTGAAGCTTTCTTT.

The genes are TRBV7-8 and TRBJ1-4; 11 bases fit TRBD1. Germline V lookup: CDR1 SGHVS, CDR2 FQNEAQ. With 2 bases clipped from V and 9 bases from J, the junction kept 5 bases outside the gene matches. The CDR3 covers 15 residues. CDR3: CASSLNGQGAQKLFF. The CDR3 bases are TGTGCCAGCAGCTTAAATGGACAGGGGGCTCAAAAACTGTTTTTT.

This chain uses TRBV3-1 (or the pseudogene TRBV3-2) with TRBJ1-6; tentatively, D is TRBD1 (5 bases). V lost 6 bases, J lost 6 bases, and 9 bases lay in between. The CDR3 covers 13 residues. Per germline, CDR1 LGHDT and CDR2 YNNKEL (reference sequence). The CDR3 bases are TGTGCCAGCAGTCCCAGGGTTAATTCACCCCTCCACTTT. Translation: CASSPRVNSPLHF.

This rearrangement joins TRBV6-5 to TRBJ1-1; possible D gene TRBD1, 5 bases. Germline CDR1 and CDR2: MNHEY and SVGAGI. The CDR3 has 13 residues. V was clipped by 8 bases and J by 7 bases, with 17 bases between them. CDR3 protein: CASGAGEKDEAFF. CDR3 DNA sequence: TGTGCCAGCGGGGCAGGAGAAAAAGATGAAGCTTTCTTT.

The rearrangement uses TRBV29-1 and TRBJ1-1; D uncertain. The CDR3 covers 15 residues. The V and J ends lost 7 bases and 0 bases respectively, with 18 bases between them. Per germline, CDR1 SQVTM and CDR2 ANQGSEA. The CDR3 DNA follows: TGCAGCGCATATGTCTTGAACTTAATGAACACTGAAGCTTTCTTT. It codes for CSAYVLNLMNTEAFF.

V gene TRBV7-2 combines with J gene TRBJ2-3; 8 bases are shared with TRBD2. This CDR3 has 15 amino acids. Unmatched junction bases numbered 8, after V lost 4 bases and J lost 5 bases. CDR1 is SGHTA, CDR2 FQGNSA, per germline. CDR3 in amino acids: CASSSGGAIGDTQYF. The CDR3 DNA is TGTGCCAGCAGCTCCGGGGGGGCCATTGGAGATACGCAGTATTTT.

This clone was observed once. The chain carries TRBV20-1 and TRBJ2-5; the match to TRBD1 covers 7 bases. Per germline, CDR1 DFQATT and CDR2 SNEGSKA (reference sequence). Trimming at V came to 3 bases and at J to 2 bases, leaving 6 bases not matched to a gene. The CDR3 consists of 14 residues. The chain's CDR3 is CSASYRGLQETQYF. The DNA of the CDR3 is TGCAGTGCTAGTTACAGGGGCCTTCAAGAGACCCAGTACTTC.

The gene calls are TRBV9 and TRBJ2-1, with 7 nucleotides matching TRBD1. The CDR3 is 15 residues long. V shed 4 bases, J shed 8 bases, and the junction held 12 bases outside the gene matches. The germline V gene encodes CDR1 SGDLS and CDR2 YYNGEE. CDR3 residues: CASSWASTGWDEQFF. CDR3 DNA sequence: TGTGCCAGCAGCTGGGCTTCGACAGGGTGGGATGAGCAGTTCTTC.

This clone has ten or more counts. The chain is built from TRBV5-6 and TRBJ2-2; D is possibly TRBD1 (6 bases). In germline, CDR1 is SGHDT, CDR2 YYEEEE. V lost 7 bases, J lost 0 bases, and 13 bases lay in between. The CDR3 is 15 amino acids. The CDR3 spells CASVLQGPNTGELFF. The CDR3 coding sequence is TGTGCCAGCGTCCTACAGGGTCCGAACACCGGGGAGCTGTTTTTT.

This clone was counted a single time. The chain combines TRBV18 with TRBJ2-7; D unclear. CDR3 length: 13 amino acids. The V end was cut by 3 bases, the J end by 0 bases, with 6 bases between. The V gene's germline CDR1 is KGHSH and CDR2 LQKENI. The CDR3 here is CASSPSSSYEQYF. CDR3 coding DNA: TGTGCCAGCTCACCTTCGAGCTCCTACGAGCAGTACTTC.

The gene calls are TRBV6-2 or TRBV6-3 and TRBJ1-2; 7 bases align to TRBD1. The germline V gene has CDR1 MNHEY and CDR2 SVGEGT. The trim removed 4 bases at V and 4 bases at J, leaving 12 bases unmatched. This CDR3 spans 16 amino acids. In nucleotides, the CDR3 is TGTGCCAGCAGTTTGCCCTCTCCCGACAGGGTCTATGGCTACACCTTC. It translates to CASSLPSPDRVYGYTF.

The CDR3 protein is CASSFDRAGANVLTF. The CDR3 DNA sequence: TGTGCCAGCAGCTTTGACAGGGCTGGGGCCAACGTCCTGACTTTC. The V call is TRBV12-1, the J call TRBJ2-6; the table assigns TRBD1, which was not confirmed against the DNA. TRBV12-1 counts as a pseudogene. The CDR3 contains 15 residues.

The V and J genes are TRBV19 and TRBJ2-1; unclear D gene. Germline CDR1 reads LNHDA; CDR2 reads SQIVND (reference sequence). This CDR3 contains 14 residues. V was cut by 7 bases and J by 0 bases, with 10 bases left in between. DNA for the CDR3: TGTGCCAGTAAAGCGTCGGGCTCCTACAATGAGCAGTTCTTC. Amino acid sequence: CASKASGSYNEQFF.

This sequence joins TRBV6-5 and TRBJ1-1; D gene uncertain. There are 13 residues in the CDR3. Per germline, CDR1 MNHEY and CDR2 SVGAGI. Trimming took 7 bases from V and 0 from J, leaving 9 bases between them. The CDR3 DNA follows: TGTGCCAGCAAAGAGGCCATGAACACTGAAGCTTTCTTT. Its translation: CASKEAMNTEAFF.